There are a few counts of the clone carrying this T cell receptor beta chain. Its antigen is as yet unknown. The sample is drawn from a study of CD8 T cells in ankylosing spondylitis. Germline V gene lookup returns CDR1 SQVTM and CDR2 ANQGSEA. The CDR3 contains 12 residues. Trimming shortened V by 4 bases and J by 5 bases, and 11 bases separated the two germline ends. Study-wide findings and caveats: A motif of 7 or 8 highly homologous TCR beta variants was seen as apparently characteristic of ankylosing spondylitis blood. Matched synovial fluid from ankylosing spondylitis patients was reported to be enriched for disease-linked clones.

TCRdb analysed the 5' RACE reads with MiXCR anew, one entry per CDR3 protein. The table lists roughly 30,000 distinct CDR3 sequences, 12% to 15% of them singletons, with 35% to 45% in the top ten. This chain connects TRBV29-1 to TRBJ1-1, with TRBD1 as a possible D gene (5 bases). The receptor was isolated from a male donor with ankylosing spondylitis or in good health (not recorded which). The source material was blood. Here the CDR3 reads CSVGGGGTEAFF. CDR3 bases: TGCAGCGTTGGTGGGGGAGGGACTGAAGCTTTCTTT.